This T cell receptor beta chain was identified during a study of tumor and adjacent non-tumor tissue in lung cancer. General study findings and limits: Compared with tumor, normal lung showed significantly lower TCR diversity.

Three rounds of nested PCR, following a modified ARM-PCR protocol, produced the TCRbeta library. Each CDR3 protein is one row after TCRdb ran MiXCR on the multiplex PCR reads. The data hold about 98,000 distinct CDR3 sequences, with more than 80% observed a single time. A note on this clonotype: Its target is not known. Without the conserved terminal phenylalanine or tryptophan, this CDR3 likely stems from a read error.

The germline gives CDR1 SGHNT, CDR2 YYREEE (reference sequence). J gave up 4 bases and V 2 bases, and 12 bases lay outside the gene matches. The CDR3 consists of 18 residues. The template was RNA from unsorted bulk tissue. The normal lung tissue was taken more than 3 cm from the tumor edge. The TCR comes from a man in his fifties or sixties with small cell lung cancer. This chain links TRBV5-4 with TRBJ2-5, with 12 bases that match TRBD2. Sequencing input: distant non-tumor lung tissue. The DNA for the CDR3 is TGTGCCAGCAGCTTTGCCGGCCCCTTGGGACTAGCGGGAGAGACCCAGTACTTA. Protein product: CASSFAGPLGLAGETQYL.